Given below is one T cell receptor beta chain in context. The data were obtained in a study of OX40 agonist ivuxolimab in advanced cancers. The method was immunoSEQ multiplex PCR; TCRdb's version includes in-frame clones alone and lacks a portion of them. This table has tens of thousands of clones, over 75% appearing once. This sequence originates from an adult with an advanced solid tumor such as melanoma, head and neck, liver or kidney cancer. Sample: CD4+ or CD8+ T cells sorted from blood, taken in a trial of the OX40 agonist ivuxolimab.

CDR3 protein: CASSLAGLGEQYF. CDR3 DNA: TGTGCCAGCAGCTTAGCGGGGCTCGGGGAGCAGTACTTC. V gene TRBV7-9 combines with J gene TRBJ2-7, with D possibly matching TRBD1 (5 bases). CDR3 size: 13 residues. Trimming stripped 0 bases from V and 7 bases from J, with 10 bases between. Germline V gene sequence: CDR1 SEHNR, CDR2 FQNEAQ (reference sequence).